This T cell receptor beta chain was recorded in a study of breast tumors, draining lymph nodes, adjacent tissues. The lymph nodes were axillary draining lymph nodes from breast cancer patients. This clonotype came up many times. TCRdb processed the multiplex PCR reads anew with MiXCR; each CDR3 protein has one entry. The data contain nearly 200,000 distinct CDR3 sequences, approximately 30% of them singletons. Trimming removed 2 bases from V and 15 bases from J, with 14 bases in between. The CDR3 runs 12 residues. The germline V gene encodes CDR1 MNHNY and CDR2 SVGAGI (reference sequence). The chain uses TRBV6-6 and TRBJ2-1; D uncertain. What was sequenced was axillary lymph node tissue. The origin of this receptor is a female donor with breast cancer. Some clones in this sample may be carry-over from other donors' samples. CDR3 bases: TGTGCCAGCAGTTACCTGACTGATCATCCGTTCTTC. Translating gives CASSYLTDHPFF.